The clone carrying this TCR beta chain was counted between two and nine times. The antigen remains undetermined. This sample was included in a study of blood T cells in healthy people across ages. Across the study: Roughly one uniquely barcoded beta molecule per two T cells was captured. Overall study results and limits: Total diversity from one million sequenced T cells was likely underestimated.

The CDR3 spans 13 residues. The germline V gene encodes CDR1 GTSNPN and CDR2 SVGIG (reference sequence). V lost 3 bases and J lost 7, with 13 bases in between. With a J-beta primer mix and a sample-barcoded 5' primer, a second PCR ran 7 to 11 cycles. TCRdb used MiXCR to reprocess the 5' RACE reads, holding one entry per CDR3 protein. The repertoire consists of hundreds of thousands of distinct CDR3 sequences, with roughly 32% occurring once and the leading ten covering about 16%. The genes are TRBV30 and TRBJ2-1; D is tentatively TRBD1 or TRBD2 (6 bases each). The sample consisted of blood. The receptor's source is a woman aged 80 or older in good health. The CDR3 DNA reads as TGTGCCTGGAGACGGGGGCCCGAGAATGAGCAGTTCTTC. Amino acids: CAWRRGPENEQFF.